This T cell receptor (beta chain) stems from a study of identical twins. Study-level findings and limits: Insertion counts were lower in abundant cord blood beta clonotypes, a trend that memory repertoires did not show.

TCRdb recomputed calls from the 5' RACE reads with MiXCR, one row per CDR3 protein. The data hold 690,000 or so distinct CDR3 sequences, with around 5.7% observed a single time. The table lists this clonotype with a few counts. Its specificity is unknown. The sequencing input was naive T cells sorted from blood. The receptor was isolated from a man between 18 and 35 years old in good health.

The CDR3 reads CASYYRQAVITGELFF. The CDR3 coding sequence is TGTGCCAGCTACTATCGACAGGCTGTTATCACTGGGGAGCTGTTTTTT. V and J are TRBV6-1 and TRBJ2-2; D is possibly TRBD1 (6 bases). Germline loops: CDR1 MNHNS, CDR2 SASEGT. Trimming removed 8 bases from V and 8 bases from J, with 24 bases in between. The CDR3 runs to 16 residues.